Given below is one TCR beta chain in context. What it binds is unknown. This sample stems from a study of graft-versus-host responses after intestinal transplantation. The overall study: Isolated intestinal, liver-intestinal, or multivisceral transplants were what recipients had.

General observations from the study: Among recipient marrow samples, GvH clones were found; some appeared first in ileum or blood.

Trimming took 3 bases from V and 2 from J, leaving 14 bases between them. The CDR3 covers 15 residues. The V gene's germline CDR1 is SGHKS and CDR2 YYEKEE (reference sequence). Profiling relied on immunoSEQ multiplex PCR, and the TCRdb table lists in-frame clones only, not all of them. The sample contains 45,000 to 60,000 clones, around 90% of which appear only once. This clonotype was obtained from a human donor who was the organ donor for an intestinal transplant. This sequence joins TRBV5-5 and TRBJ2-5, with TRBD1 as a possible D gene (6 bases). The source material was unstimulated CD4+ T cells sorted from spleen or lymph node cells, sampled before transplant. CDR3 region: CASSSRDTEQETQYF. CDR3 DNA: TGTGCCAGCAGCTCCCGGGACACTGAGCAAGAGACCCAGTACTTC.